This T cell receptor (beta chain) was documented in a study of blood T cell repertoires in COVID-19. Study overall: The cDNA or gDNA used as material had been derived from T cells, B-cell-depleted T cells, or PBMCs.

This CDR3 has 14 amino acids. With 4 bases clipped from V and 2 bases from J, the junction kept 4 bases outside the gene matches. The germline gives CDR1 SGHVS, CDR2 FQNEAQ. Produced via immunoSEQ multiplex PCR; TCRdb's table is partial and in-frame only. The sample holds fewer than 50,000 clones; 79% are singletons and the top ten take under 30%. The source of this sequence is a man aged 65 to 85 with acute or convalescent COVID-19. Sequences were obtained from peripheral blood. The rearrangement joins TRBV7-8 to TRBJ2-5, with 7 bases matching TRBD2. This chain's CDR3 is CASSSGTNQETQYF. As DNA, the CDR3 is TGTGCCAGCAGCTCCGGGACTAATCAAGAGACCCAGTACTTC.